A selection of T cell receptor beta chains follows, all from one sample in a study of cytomegalovirus exposure and HLA in healthy donors. Assay: immunoSEQ multiplex PCR; the TCRdb copy retains only in-frame clones and omits some. The data hold 150,000 to 200,000 clones, with approximately 80% observed a single time. The sequenced sample was PBMCs. All receptors derive from a young woman in good health and CMV-seronegative. The CDR3 runs from the conserved cysteine through the conserved F or W. Each record gives: V gene, J gene, D gene, CDR3 length, CDR3 protein. The D gene is left open where the match is weak.

TRBV5-1	TRBJ2-6	TRBD1	17	CASSTTGGRGGANVLTF
TRBV11-1	TRBJ1-1	TRBD1	17	CASSSEGQGERDTEAFF
TRBV2	TRBJ2-5	-	12	CASSVRKETQYF
TRBV6-1	TRBJ2-7	-	15	CASTLLGQSSYEQYF
TRBV10-3	TRBJ2-5	-	13	CAISAAAQETQYF
TRBV10-2	TRBJ2-4	-	15	CASSELRGGGDIQYF
TRBV4-1	TRBJ2-7	TRBD2	15	CASSQSGLADCEQYF
TRBV28	TRBJ1-2	-	14	CASSLGGENYGYTF
TRBV7-9	TRBJ2-7	-	12	CSSSEDSYEQYF
TRBV2	TRBJ2-1	TRBD2	15	CASSRGTSGLNEQFF
TRBV7-3	TRBJ2-1	TRBD2	15	CASSLLAGGFGEQFF
TRBV4-1	TRBJ2-7	TRBD2	16	CASSQTLAGRNYEQYF
TRBV6-1	TRBJ1-3	TRBD1	18	CASSEGSGTTGTGNTIYF
TRBV7-9	TRBJ1-1	-	16	CASSPMSGGSDTEAFF
TRBV30	TRBJ1-2	TRBD1	11	CAWSGQGLDTF
TRBV2	TRBJ1-2	-	13	CASSDQGYYGYTF
TRBV5-1	TRBJ2-1	TRBD2	16	CASRSGLAENYNEQFF
TRBV6-1	TRBJ1-2	TRBD1	13	CASSGQGIYGYTF
TRBV6-1	TRBJ2-3	TRBD1	16	CASSETAGTGEDTQYF
TRBV5-4	TRBJ1-1	TRBD1	15	CASSYFHRGNTEAFF
TRBV5-1	TRBJ2-3	-	15	CASSVGVDFTDTQYF
TRBV10-3	TRBJ1-3	-	14	CAISTGISGNTIYF
TRBV28	TRBJ1-5	-	14	CASSSTVSNQPQHF
TRBV28	TRBJ2-7	TRBD2	14	CASSWGEGAYEQYF
TRBV18	TRBJ2-7	TRBD1	18	CASSLNNPFGTDQYEQYF
TRBV27	TRBJ2-1	-	13	CASSLSRNNEQFF
TRBV28	TRBJ2-3	TRBD2	16	CASSNLAGAGTDTQYF
TRBV13	TRBJ2-2	-	15	CASSLIQGYTGELFF